The TCR beta chain under discussion was sequenced for a study of T-cell reconstitution after alpha-beta-depleted transplantation in children. Trimming pared 2 bases from V and 5 bases from J, leaving 10 bases between. There are 14 residues in the CDR3. Germline V gene lookup returns CDR1 SGHTA and CDR2 FQGNSA. This clonotype turned up a few times. Researchers prepared the TCRbeta library using unique molecular identifiers, the study reports. TCRdb fed the PCR reads into MiXCR, producing one record per CDR3 protein. The sample lists 300,000 or so distinct CDR3 sequences, 20% to 30% occurring once. V and J are TRBV7-2 and TRBJ2-1; D call uncertain. This clonotype was obtained from a male patient between 10 and 17 years old who had a stem cell transplant for acute lymphoblastic leukemia, so the T cells may come from the graft donor. Here the sequenced sample was PBMCs, mostly from graft donor cells, taken 180 days after TCRalphabeta/CD19-depleted stem cell transplant. In DNA, the CDR3 is TGTGCCAGCAGCTTATGGGCCTCAAACAATGAGCAGTTCTTC. Encoded protein: CASSLWASNNEQFF.